The present entry profiles one T cell receptor (beta chain) with its context. What it binds is not known. CDR3 length equals 14 residues. Germline CDR1 MDHEN, CDR2 SYDVKM. Trimming removed 8 bases from V and 6 bases from J; junction bases left unmatched: 11. The sample is drawn from a study of shared clonotypes between healthy human individuals. Broader study findings: Larger estimated richness was generally seen in naive subsets than in memory subsets. Rarefaction indicated that sorted-subset sequencing remained incomplete although depth was large.

Sequencing was at deep level. Produced via immunoSEQ multiplex PCR; TCRdb's table is partial and in-frame only. The data contain 800,000 to 1,200,000 clones, around 78% of them singletons. The clonotype comes from a man aged 18 to 35 in good health. Some clones in this sample may be carry-over from other donors' samples. The V call is TRBV28, the J call TRBJ1-1, with 8 bases lining up with TRBD1. What was sequenced was memory CD4+ T cells from PBMCs. Subset noted: CD45RA-negative fraction. The CDR3 sequence is CASAPQGVVAEAFF. The CDR3 DNA sequence: TGTGCCAGCGCCCCACAGGGGGTAGTTGCTGAAGCTTTCTTT.